The clone carrying this T cell receptor beta chain was detected only a few times. Profiling relied on immunoSEQ multiplex PCR, and the TCRdb table lists in-frame clones only, not all of them. Here the sample spans more than 200,000 clones, roughly three quarters being singletons. These data come from a study of cytotoxic CD8 clonotypes in ibrutinib-treated CLL. The clonotype was recovered from a human donor with chronic lymphocytic leukemia. Sequenced here: PBMCs, sampled after 12 months of ibrutinib treatment.

The CDR3 nucleotides read TGTGCCAGCAGCCAAGATCTCACTGCCGACTACGAGCAGTACTTC. Translated, it gives CASSQDLTADYEQYF. The chain joins TRBV4-2 to TRBJ2-7; no definite D call. Germline values: CDR1 LGHNA, CDR2 YNFKEQ. The CDR3 length is 15 residues. Trimming left V 0 bases short and J 3 bases short, with 12 bases between.